These T cell receptor beta chains were read from a single sample in a study of T cells after yellow fever vaccination. MiXCR was run by TCRdb on the 5' RACE reads, yielding one entry per CDR3 protein. The sample holds some 160,000 distinct CDR3 sequences, approximately 10% seen once. The sample was CD8+ T cells sorted from PBMCs, taken 45 days after the yellow fever booster vaccination. These TCRs come from a man aged 18 to 29 who received the YFV17D yellow fever vaccine. Each CDR3 is given with its conserved first and last residue. A D gene is named only where the DNA matches it firmly. Where a row states a size, it is once, few, many or the class of an expanded clone; other rows omit it.

v_call	d_call	clone_size	j_call	cdr3_nt	cdr3_aa
TRBV9	-	few	TRBJ2-1	TGTGCCAGCAGCGAAAGGGGGTTAGGTCACAATGAGCAGTTCTTC	CASSERGLGHNEQFF
TRBV9	-	-	TRBJ1-3	TGTGCCAGCAGCGTAGGTGGGGCGGGGGCGTCTGGAAACACCATATATTTT	CASSVGGAGASGNTIYF
TRBV7-6	-	-	TRBJ2-3	TGTGCCAGCAGCCAGACCGCCGGGGTGACAGATACGCAGTATTTT	CASSQTAGVTDTQYF
TRBV6-1	TRBD1	-	TRBJ2-5	TGTGCCAGCAGGGCGGGACAGGGGGCACGTGAGACCCAGTACTTC	CASRAGQGARETQYF
TRBV27	-	-	TRBJ1-5	TGTGCCAGCAGTTCATCAGGGCTCGGCAATCAGCCCCAGCATTTT	CASSSSGLGNQPQHF
TRBV5-4	TRBD1	few	TRBJ1-2	TGTGCCAGCAGCTTGGGGGACAGTTACTATGGCTACACCTTC	CASSLGDSYYGYTF
TRBV6-1	-	many	TRBJ2-1	TGTGCCAGCAGTGCGGTCCCGGCGGCCAATGAGCAGTTCTTC	CASSAVPAANEQFF
TRBV12-3/TRBV12-4	-	few	TRBJ2-6	TGTGCCAGCGGACGTCCCTCTGGGGCCAACGTCCTGACTTTC	CASGRPSGANVLTF
TRBV7-2	-	-	TRBJ2-5	TGTGCCAGCAGCTTAGACATAGAGACCCAGTACTTC	CASSLDIETQYF
TRBV3-1	-	many	TRBJ1-3	TGTGCCAGCAGCCCTACATTTTCGGGAAACACCATATATTTT	CASSPTFSGNTIYF
TRBV12-2	-	-	TRBJ2-7	TGTGCAAGTCTTTCCCGATCCTACGAGCAGTACTTC	CASLSRSYEQYF
TRBV7-2	-	-	TRBJ2-3	TGTGCCAGCAGCTCGACAGTCACAGATACGCAGTATTTT	CASSSTVTDTQYF
TRBV5-1	-	many	TRBJ2-1	TGCGCCAGCAGCTTGGGGTCCGGGTTTAGGGATGAGCAGTTCTTC	CASSLGSGFRDEQFF
TRBV6-6	TRBD2	few	TRBJ2-1	TGTGCCAGCGTGATAGCGGGGGAGGTTAGCTCCTACAATGAGCAGTTCTTC	CASVIAGEVSSYNEQFF
TRBV7-3	TRBD1	many	TRBJ1-1	TGTGCCAGCAGCTCCCCTGACAGGGCGGTTGAAGCTTTCTTT	CASSSPDRAVEAFF
TRBV7-9	-	few	TRBJ2-1	TGTGCCAGCAGCTCCGGGACTCACCCCGAGAATGAGCAGTTCTTC	CASSSGTHPENEQFF
TRBV7-8	-	few	TRBJ2-3	TGTGCCAGCAGCCCCCCTTGGAGCGGACCTAGCACAGATACGCAGTATTTT	CASSPPWSGPSTDTQYF
TRBV15	-	-	TRBJ2-7	TGTGCCACCAGCAGAGATCAGGGAGTAGGCTACGAGCAGTACTTC	CATSRDQGVGYEQYF
TRBV11-2	-	-	TRBJ1-5	TGTGCCAGCAGCTCGGCAAGTTTTCAGCCCCAGCATTTT	CASSSASFQPQHF
TRBV25-1	-	-	TRBJ2-4	TGTGCCAGCAGTGAATTGGGGACCCCCGCGGGCATTCAGTACTTC	CASSELGTPAGIQYF
TRBV3-1	-	-	TRBJ1-2	TGTGCCAGCAGCCAGAGTACAGCTCTCTATGGCTACACCTTC	CASSQSTALYGYTF
TRBV7-9	-	-	TRBJ2-3	TGTGCCAGCAGTAGCGACGGGGGAAGAGATACGCAGTATTTT	CASSSDGGRDTQYF
TRBV11-2	TRBD2	-	TRBJ2-3	TGTGGGCCGCGGCCTAGCGGGGGGGCCGTCGATGGCACAGATACGCAGTATTTT	CGPRPSGGAVDGTDTQYF
TRBV5-4	-	few	TRBJ2-1	TGTGCCAGCAGCTTGGCAAACAATGAGCAGTTCTTC	CASSLANNEQFF
TRBV14	-	-	TRBJ2-1	TGTGCCAGCAGCCTACGCTCGGGACAATCTTACAATGAGCAGTTCTTC	CASSLRSGQSYNEQFF
TRBV28	-	-	TRBJ2-6	TGTGCCAGCAGTTTATCCCTGGGGGCTGGGGCCAACGTCCTGACTTTC	CASSLSLGAGANVLTF
TRBV5-1	TRBD1	many	TRBJ1-2	TGCGCCAGCAGCCCCTACGGGACAGGGGACCCCTCTGGCTACACCTTC	CASSPYGTGDPSGYTF
TRBV4-3	-	-	TRBJ2-2	TGCGCCAGCAGCCAAGATCTTGGTCTAAACACCGGGGAGCTGTTTTTT	CASSQDLGLNTGELFF
TRBV28	-	-	TRBJ1-1	TGTGCCAGCAGTTTAAGAAGGGGCTCGAGCACTGAAGCTTTCTTT	CASSLRRGSSTEAFF
TRBV29-1	TRBD1	few	TRBJ2-7	TGCAGCGTTGAAGAACCCCGGACAGGGAGCTACGAGCAGTACTTC	CSVEEPRTGSYEQYF
TRBV7-6	-	-	TRBJ2-7	TGTGCCAGCAGTTTAGGGGCAACTAGTCCCGAGCAGTACTTC	CASSLGATSPEQYF
TRBV5-6	-	-	TRBJ1-6	TGTGCCAGCAGCTTGGGGGGACAACTTTCACCCCTCCACTTT	CASSLGGQLSPLHF
TRBV7-2	-	few	TRBJ1-4	TGTGCCAGCAGCGACCAGGGGCCAACTAATGAAAAACTGTTTTTT	CASSDQGPTNEKLFF
TRBV4-3	-	-	TRBJ2-2	TGCGCCAGCAGCCAAGATCCGGAGGAAGTGAACACCGGGGAGCTGTTTTTT	CASSQDPEEVNTGELFF
TRBV4-3	-	few	TRBJ2-2	TGCGCCAGCAGCCCAAGTTTCGGGGATACCGGGGAGCTGTTTTTT	CASSPSFGDTGELFF
TRBV11-2	TRBD1	many	TRBJ2-5	TGTGCCAGCAGCCCGTGGGACAGCGAACTCCAAGAGACCCAGTACTTC	CASSPWDSELQETQYF
TRBV27	-	few	TRBJ1-2	TGTGCCAGCAGTTTATTGGGGGGGCGCGGGTATGGCTACACCTTC	CASSLLGGRGYGYTF
TRBV6-2/TRBV6-3	-	-	TRBJ2-7	TGTGCCAGCAGTTACGCAGGGGAAGCACCTAAGCAGTACTTC	CASSYAGEAPKQYF
TRBV15	TRBD1	-	TRBJ2-7	TGTGCCACCAGCAGAGCTGGACAGGGGGCGATTTACTCCTACGAGCAGTACTTC	CATSRAGQGAIYSYEQYF
TRBV7-6	TRBD2	-	TRBJ2-1	TGTGCCAGCAGCCAAGCGGGGGGGCGGTCCTACAATGAGCAGTTCTTC	CASSQAGGRSYNEQFF
TRBV7-9	-	few	TRBJ2-1	TGTGCCAGCAGCTTCTTATTGGATAACAATGAGCAGTTCTTC	CASSFLLDNNEQFF
TRBV4-3	TRBD1	many	TRBJ2-2	TGCGCCAGCAGCCAGCCCGGACAGGCCCCCGACACCGGGGAGCTGTTTTTT	CASSQPGQAPDTGELFF
TRBV10-2	-	few	TRBJ2-7	TGCGCCAGCAGTGAGGGGGGGGCCAACTCCTACGAGCAGTACTTC	CASSEGGANSYEQYF
TRBV12-5	-	-	TRBJ2-1	TGTGCTAGTGTCCTCTCAGGGGCCTCCTACAATGAGCAGTTCTTC	CASVLSGASYNEQFF
TRBV4-3	-	-	TRBJ2-5	TGCGCCAGCAGCCAAGACGCGGTCGCAGAGACCCAGTACTTC	CASSQDAVAETQYF
TRBV5-1	-	few	TRBJ2-3	TGCGCCAGCAGTGGTCAAATCGGACTTATCGACACAGATACGCAGTATTTT	CASSGQIGLIDTDTQYF
TRBV12-3/TRBV12-4	-	-	TRBJ2-6	TGTGCCAGCAACACAGACGGGGGGGCCAACGTCCTGACTTTC	CASNTDGGANVLTF
TRBV9	TRBD1	-	TRBJ2-3	TGTGCCAGCAGCGTAGAAGGGACAGGGCTTAGGACAGATACGCAGTATTTT	CASSVEGTGLRTDTQYF
TRBV4-3	-	few	TRBJ1-2	TGCGCCAGCAGCCAAGAGGTGGCTAACTATGGCTACACCTTC	CASSQEVANYGYTF
TRBV7-9	-	few	TRBJ2-1	TGTGCCAGCAGCTTGTTTAGGAATGAGCAGTTCTTC	CASSLFRNEQFF
TRBV7-9	-	-	TRBJ2-1	TGTGCCAGCAGCAAGAGAGAGGGGGAGGAGTATGATGAGCAGTTCTTC	CASSKREGEEYDEQFF
TRBV6-5	-	-	TRBJ2-7	TGTGCCAGCAGTTATGGGGCAGGGGTCTACGAGCAGTACTTC	CASSYGAGVYEQYF
TRBV7-3	TRBD2	many	TRBJ2-3	TGTGCCAGCAGCGCGGGACTAGCGGGGAGCACAGATACGCAGTATTTT	CASSAGLAGSTDTQYF
TRBV6-5	-	few	TRBJ2-7	TGTGCCAGCAGTTACTCAGCCACCGCTACGCCCGACTTC	CASSYSATATPDF
TRBV4-1	-	-	TRBJ1-5	TGCGCCAGCAGCCATGTACAGGGTTCCCATCAGCCCCAGCATTTT	CASSHVQGSHQPQHF
TRBV6-5	-	-	TRBJ2-7	TGTGCCAGCAGTCCACTGGGGACAAGGGGATCCGAGCAGTACTTC	CASSPLGTRGSEQYF
TRBV7-9	TRBD1	few	TRBJ2-4	TGTGCCAGCAGCTTCGCCTACAGGGGAATAGCCAAAAACATTCAGTACTTC	CASSFAYRGIAKNIQYF